This record covers a single T cell receptor (beta chain). Its target antigen remains unknown. Base quality data are lacking; no much larger clone is found one base away. Peripheral blood CD8+ and CD4+ T cells from healthy donors, Susac syndrome patients and multiple sclerosis patients were profiled using high-throughput TCR beta sequencing. The multiple sclerosis controls were treatment-naive patients whose relapsing-remitting disease, either stable or active, fulfilled the revised McDonald criteria. Bulk CD8+ and CD4+ T cells were purified by magnetic negative isolation, whereas CD8+ TEMRA cells were enriched by FACS. Blood was drawn into EDTA tubes, processed within 24 hours, and PBMCs were isolated by density gradient centrifugation. PBMCs intended for TCR sequencing were cryopreserved in liquid nitrogen and thawed later in a water bath at 37 degrees C. The sorted or isolated CD4+, CD8+ and CD8+ TEMRA cells had a purity of 90% or higher.

This specimen belongs to a study of CD8 T cells in Susac syndrome (dated by TCRdb to between 2018 and 2021). Study-wide context: The study used repertoire sequencing to test whether antigen drove CD8+ T cell activation and differentiation in Susac syndrome. The clonality of the CD8+ T cell repertoire was compared across about 12 healthy donors, around 14 Susac syndrome patients and roughly 15 multiple sclerosis patients.

The study at large found these results: The study acknowledged that relatively few individuals were included in the TCR sequencing and HLA analysis.

Including the terminal cysteine and phenylalanine, the CDR3 comprises 14 residues. The sequence is cut down to CDR3 DNA, 42 bases in frame from base 1. Trimming at the junction amounts to 5 bases on V and 3 bases on J, and the germline ends lie 13 bases apart. The germline V gene (reference sequence) gives CDR1 as LGHDT and CDR2 as YNNKEL. RNA was extracted with the RNeasy kit and roughly 0.5 to 1 ug was reverse transcribed using random hexamers. The immunoSEQ multiplex PCR assay, which covers 54 Vbeta and 13 Jbeta segments, was used to amplify TCR beta CDR3 regions. To correct PCR amplification bias, a synthetic template baseline was used for both primer optimization and computational correction. In the source study's methods: Reads were annotated to V, D and J genes according to IMGT and were analyzed with immunoSEQ Analyzer, with only productive sequences retained. Clonality was computed as one minus Shannon entropy normalized by log2 of the number of productive unique sequences. For each patient and control, public and private clones were evaluated among the 100 most prevalent clones. A clone was defined as Susac-specific if it was absent from the healthy and MS cohorts, from approximately 980 published viral clones and from other ImmuneACCESS disease sequences. The public reads were reanalyzed by TCRdb: fastp trimming at Q25, MiXCR alignment, in-frame beta chains only. Merged by CDR3 protein, the rows form single entries marked with the most common genes and DNA. These V and J calls are TCRdb output, not the study's own analysis. This sample is represented by 400,000 to 550,000 distinct CDR3 sequences; around 85% of them were singletons. Approximately 0.11% of the sample is in the top ten clones.

Rearrangement joined TRBV3-1 to TRBJ1-1; the D gene is possibly TRBD1, with 5 bases matching. Specimen: CD8+ T cells from PBMCs. The sequence came from a human donor with multiple sclerosis. The CDR3: CASSYYLQDTEAFF. The nucleotides read TGTGCCAGCAGCTATTATTTACAGGACACTGAAGCTTTCTTT. With the portions outside the CDR3 filled from the reference TRBV3-1 and TRBJ1-1 genes, the complete variable region becomes DTAVSQTPKYLVTQMGNDKSIKCEQNLGHDTMYWYKQDSKKFLKIMFSYNNKELIINETVPNRFSPKSPDKAHLNLHINSLELGDSAVYFCASSYYLQDTEAFFGQGTRLTVV.